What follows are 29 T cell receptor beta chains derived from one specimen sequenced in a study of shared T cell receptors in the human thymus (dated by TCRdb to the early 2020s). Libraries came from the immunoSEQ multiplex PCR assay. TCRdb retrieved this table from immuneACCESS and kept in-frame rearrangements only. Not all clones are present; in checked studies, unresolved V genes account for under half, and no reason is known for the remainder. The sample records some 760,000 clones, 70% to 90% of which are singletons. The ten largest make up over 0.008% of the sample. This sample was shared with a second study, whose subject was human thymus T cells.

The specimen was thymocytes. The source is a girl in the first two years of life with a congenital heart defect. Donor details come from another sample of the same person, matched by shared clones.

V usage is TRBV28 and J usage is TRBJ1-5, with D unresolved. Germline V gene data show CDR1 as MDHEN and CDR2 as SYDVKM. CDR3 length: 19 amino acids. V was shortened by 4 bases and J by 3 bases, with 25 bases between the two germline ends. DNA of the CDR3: TGTGCCAGCAGTTCCCTTCCGACTCTCGCATTATCGGACAATCAGCCCCAGCATTTT. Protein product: CASSSLPTLALSDNQPQHF.

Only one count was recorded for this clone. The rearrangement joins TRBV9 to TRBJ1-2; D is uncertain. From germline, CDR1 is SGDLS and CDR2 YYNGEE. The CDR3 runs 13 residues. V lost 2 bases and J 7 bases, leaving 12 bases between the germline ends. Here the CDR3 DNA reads TGTGCCAGCAGCGTCCCTTTTGTTCCTGGCTACACCTTC. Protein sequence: CASSVPFVPGYTF.

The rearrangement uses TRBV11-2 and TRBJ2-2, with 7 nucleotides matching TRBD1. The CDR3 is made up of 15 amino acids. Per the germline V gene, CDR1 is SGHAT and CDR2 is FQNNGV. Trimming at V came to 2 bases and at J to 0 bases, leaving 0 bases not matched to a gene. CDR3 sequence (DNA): TGTGCCAGCAGCTTAACAGGGGCGAACACCGGGGAGCTGTTTTTT. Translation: CASSLTGANTGELFF.

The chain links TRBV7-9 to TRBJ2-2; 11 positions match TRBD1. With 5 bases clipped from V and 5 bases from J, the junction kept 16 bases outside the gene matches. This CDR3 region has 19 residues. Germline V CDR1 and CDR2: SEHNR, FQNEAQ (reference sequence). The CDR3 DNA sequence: TGTGCCAGCAGCCTTGGACAGGGGGCGGTTAAGTGGAAGACCGGGGAGCTGTTTTTT. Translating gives CASSLGQGAVKWKTGELFF.

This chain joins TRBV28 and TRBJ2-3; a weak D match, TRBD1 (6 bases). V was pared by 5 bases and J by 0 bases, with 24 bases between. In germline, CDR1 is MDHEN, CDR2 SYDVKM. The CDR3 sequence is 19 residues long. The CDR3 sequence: CASSPRTLDSRGSTDTQYF. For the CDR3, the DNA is TGTGCCAGCAGTCCAAGGACCTTGGACAGCCGGGGAAGCACAGATACGCAGTATTTT.

CDR3 sequence: CASRPRTENTEAFF. CDR3 nucleotide sequence: TGTGCCAGTAGACCTCGGACAGAGAACACTGAAGCTTTCTTT. This chain uses TRBV19 with TRBJ1-1; maybe TRBD1 (6 bases). With 6 bases removed from V and 1 base from J, the gap between germline ends came to 12 bases. The germline V gene has CDR1 LNHDA and CDR2 SQIVND (reference sequence). CDR3 size: 14 residues.

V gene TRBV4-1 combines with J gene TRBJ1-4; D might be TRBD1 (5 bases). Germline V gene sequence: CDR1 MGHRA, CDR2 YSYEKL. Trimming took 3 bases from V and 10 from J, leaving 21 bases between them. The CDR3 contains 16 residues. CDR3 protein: CASSHSWGRPDGKLFF. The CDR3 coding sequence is TGCGCCAGCAGCCACTCCTGGGGCAGGCCCGACGGAAAACTGTTTTTT.

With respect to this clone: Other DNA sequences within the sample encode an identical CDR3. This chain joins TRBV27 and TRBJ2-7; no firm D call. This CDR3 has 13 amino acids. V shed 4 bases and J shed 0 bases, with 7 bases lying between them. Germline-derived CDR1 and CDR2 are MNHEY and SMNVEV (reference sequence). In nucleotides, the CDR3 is TGTGCCAGCAGTTCCCCCAGCTCCTACGAGCAGTACTTC. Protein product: CASSSPSSYEQYF.

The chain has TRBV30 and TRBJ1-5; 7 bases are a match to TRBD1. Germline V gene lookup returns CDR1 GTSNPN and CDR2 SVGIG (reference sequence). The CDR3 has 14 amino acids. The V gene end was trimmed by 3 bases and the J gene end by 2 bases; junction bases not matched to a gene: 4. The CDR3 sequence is CAWRFRGGNQPQHF. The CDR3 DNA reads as TGTGCCTGGAGGTTCAGGGGGGGCAATCAGCCCCAGCATTTT.

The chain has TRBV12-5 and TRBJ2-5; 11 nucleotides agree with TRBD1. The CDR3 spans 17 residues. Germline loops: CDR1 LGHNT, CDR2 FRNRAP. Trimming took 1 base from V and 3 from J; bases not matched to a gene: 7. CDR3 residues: CASGLATEGQGEETQYF. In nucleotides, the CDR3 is TGTGCTAGTGGTTTGGCGACTGAGGGACAGGGGGAAGAGACCCAGTACTTC.

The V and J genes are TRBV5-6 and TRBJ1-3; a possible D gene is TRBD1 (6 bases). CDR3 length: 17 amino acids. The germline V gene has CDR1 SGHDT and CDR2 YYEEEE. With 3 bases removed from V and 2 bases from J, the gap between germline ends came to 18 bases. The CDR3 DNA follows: TGTGCCAGCAGCTCATACAGGGACCGTGGGCCTGGAAACACCATATATTTT. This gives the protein CASSSYRDRGPGNTIYF.

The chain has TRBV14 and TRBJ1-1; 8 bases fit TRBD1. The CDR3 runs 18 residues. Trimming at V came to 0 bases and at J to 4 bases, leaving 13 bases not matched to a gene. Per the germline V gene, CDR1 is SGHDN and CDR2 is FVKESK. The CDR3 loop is CASSQDSALTGGLTEAFF. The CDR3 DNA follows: TGTGCCAGCAGCCAAGATTCAGCTTTAACAGGGGGGCTCACTGAAGCTTTCTTT.

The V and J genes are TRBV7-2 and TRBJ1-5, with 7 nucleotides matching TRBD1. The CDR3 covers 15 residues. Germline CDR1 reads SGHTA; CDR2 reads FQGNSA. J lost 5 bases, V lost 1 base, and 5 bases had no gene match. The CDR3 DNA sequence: TGTGCCAGCAGCTTAGACCCGGGACAGTATCAGCCCCAGCATTTT. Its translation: CASSLDPGQYQPQHF.

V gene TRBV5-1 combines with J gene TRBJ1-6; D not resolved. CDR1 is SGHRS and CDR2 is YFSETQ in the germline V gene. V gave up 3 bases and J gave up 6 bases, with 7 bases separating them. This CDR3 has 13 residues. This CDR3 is CASSSRPNSPLHF. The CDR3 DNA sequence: TGCGCCAGCAGCTCCCGTCCTAATTCACCCCTCCACTTT.

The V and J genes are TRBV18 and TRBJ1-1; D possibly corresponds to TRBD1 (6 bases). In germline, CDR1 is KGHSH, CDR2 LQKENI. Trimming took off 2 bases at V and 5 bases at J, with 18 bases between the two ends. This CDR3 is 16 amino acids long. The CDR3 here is CASSPRSQGLGTEAFF. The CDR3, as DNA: TGTGCCAGCTCACCAAGGTCGCAGGGGTTGGGGACTGAAGCTTTCTTT.

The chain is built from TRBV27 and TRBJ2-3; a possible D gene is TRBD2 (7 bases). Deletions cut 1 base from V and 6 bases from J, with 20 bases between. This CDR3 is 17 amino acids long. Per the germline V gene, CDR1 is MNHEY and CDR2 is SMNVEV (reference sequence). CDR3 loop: CASSLFARGRQADTQYF. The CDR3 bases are TGTGCCAGCAGTTTATTCGCGCGGGGGCGCCAAGCGGATACGCAGTATTTT.

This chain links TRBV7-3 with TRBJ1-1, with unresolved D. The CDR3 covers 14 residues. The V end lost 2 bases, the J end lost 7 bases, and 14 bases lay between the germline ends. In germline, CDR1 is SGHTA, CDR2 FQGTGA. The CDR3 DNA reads TGTGCCAGCAGCTTAGGTGGAGGCCTGGGTGAAGCTTTCTTT. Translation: CASSLGGGLGEAFF.

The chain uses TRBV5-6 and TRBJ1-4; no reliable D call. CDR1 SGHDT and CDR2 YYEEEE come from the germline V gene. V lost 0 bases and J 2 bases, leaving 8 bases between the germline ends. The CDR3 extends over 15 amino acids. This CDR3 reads CASSLAGDTNEKLFF. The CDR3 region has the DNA TGTGCCAGCAGCTTGGCCGGGGATACTAATGAAAAACTGTTTTTT.

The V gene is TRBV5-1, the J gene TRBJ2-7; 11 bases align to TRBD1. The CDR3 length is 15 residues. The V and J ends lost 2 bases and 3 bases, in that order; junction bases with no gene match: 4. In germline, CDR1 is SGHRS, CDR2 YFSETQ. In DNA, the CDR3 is TGCGCCAGCAGCTTTGGGACAGGGGGAAGCTACGAGCAGTACTTC. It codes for CASSFGTGGSYEQYF.

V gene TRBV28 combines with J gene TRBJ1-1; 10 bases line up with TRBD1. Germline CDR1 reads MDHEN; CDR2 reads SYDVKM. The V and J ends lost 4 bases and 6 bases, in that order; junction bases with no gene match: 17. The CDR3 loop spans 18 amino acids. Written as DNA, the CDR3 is TGTGCCAGCAGTTACCGTCAGGACAGGGGGTTGTGTTGCGCTGAAGCTTTCTTT. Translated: CASSYRQDRGLCCAEAFF.

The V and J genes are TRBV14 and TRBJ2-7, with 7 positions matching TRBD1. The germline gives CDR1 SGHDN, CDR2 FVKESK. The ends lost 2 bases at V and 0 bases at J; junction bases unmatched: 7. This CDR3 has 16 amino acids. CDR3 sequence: CASSQWDSSSSYEQYF. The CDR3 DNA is TGTGCCAGCAGCCAATGGGACAGTTCGAGCTCCTACGAGCAGTACTTC.

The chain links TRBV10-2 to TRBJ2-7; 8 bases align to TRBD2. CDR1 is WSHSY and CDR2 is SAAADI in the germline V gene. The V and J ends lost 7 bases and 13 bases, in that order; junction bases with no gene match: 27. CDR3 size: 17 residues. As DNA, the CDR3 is TGCGCCAGCAAGTCTTGGCCGCGGGGGGACCCGGGCCGGGGAGTATACTTC. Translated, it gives CASKSWPRGDPGRGVYF.

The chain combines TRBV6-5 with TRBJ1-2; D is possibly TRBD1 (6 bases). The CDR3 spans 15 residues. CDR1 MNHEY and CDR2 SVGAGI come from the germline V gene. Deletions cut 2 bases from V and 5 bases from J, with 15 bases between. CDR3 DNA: TGTGCCAGCAGTTACCTTGGGAGGGGGAGGTATGGCTACACCTTC. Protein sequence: CASSYLGRGRYGYTF.

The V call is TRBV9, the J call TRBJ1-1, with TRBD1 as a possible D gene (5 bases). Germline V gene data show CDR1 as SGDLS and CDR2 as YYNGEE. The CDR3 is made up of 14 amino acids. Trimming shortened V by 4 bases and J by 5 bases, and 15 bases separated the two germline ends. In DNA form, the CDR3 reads TGTGCCAGCAGCCGTACCGGGCGGGGGACTGAAGCTTTCTTT. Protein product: CASSRTGRGTEAFF.

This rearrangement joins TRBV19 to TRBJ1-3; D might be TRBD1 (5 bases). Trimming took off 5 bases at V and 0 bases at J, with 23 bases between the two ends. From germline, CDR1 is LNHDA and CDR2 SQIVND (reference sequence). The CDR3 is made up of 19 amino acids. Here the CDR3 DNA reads TGTGCCAGTAGTGCGGGACTCTCACCCCCTCTCCACTCTGGAAACACCATATATTTT. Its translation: CASSAGLSPPLHSGNTIYF.

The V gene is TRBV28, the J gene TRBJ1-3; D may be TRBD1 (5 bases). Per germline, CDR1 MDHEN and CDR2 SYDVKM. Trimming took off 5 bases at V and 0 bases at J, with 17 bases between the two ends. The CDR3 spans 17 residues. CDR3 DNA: TGTGCCAGCAGTGCCCCACGCAACAGGATCTCTGGAAACACCATATATTTT. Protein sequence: CASSAPRNRISGNTIYF.

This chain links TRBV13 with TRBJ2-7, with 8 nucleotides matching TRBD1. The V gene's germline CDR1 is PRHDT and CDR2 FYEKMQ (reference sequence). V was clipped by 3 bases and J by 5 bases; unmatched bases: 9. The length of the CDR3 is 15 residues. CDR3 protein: CASSLDRVYPHEQYF. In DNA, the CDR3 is TGTGCCAGCAGCTTGGACAGGGTGTATCCCCACGAGCAGTACTTC.

CDR3 sequence: CASSLAPSTQETQYF. The CDR3 DNA follows: TGTGCCAGCAGCTTGGCCCCTAGCACCCAAGAGACCCAGTACTTC. The rearrangement links TRBV5-8 to TRBJ2-5; maybe TRBD2 (5 bases). V was clipped by 0 bases and J by 1 base, with 10 bases between them. This CDR3 comprises 15 residues. Germline V gene data show CDR1 as SGHTS and CDR2 as YDEGEE.

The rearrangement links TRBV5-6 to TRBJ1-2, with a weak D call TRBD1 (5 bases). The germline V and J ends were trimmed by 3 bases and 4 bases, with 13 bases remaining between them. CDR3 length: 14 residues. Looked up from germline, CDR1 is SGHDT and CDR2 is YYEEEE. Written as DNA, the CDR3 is TGTGCCAGCAGCTCCCGACAGTTGTGCTATGGCTACACCTTC. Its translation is CASSSRQLCYGYTF. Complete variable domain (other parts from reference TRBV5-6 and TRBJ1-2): DAGVTQSPTHLIKTRGQQVTLRCSPKSGHDTVSWYQQALGQGPQFIFQYYEEEERQRGNFPDRFSGHQFPNYSSELNVNALLLGDSALYLCASSSRQLCYGYTFGSGTRLTVV.